This T cell receptor (beta chain) was captured by sequencing in a study of blood T cell repertoires in COVID-19. Study overall: Acute and convalescent COVID-19 specimens originated in the United States, Italy and Spain. Sources were T cells, B-cell-depleted T cells, or PBMCs; the material itself was cDNA or gDNA.

Per the authors' pipeline: Counts of nucleated cells, estimated from reference gene primer amplification, were obtained. Some clones are missing from TCRdb's copy, which holds only in-frame ones; the method was immunoSEQ multiplex PCR. V and J calls and clone size are copied from that table; D and trimming were computed from the DNA. The data show 95,000 to 100,000 clones, with approximately 79% seen just once and about a sixth held by the top ten. CDR1 is LGHNA, CDR2 YNFKEQ, per germline. With V trimmed by 0 bases and J by 4 bases, 3 bases remained unmatched. This CDR3 is 15 amino acids long. The receptor comes from a woman of 80 years or more with active or convalescent COVID-19. The sample was peripheral blood. The chain joins TRBV4-2 to TRBJ2-7; TRBD2 matches at 10 bases. The CDR3 spells CASSQDPSGRYEQYF. The CDR3 DNA follows: TGTGCCAGCAGCCAAGATCCTAGCGGGAGATACGAGCAGTACTTC.